The present entry profiles one T cell receptor (beta chain) with its context. Its specificity is unknown. The data were obtained in a study of cytotoxic CD8 clonotypes in ibrutinib-treated CLL. Background on the study: The group held 11 relapsed/refractory and about 15 treatment-naive patients, with under 18 IGHV unmutated. Once patients had received a median approximately twelve months of treatment, range 6 to 36, response samples were obtained.

The table came from immunoSEQ multiplex PCR; TCRdb's copy has only in-frame clones and leaves some out. The sample has about 200,000 clones, around 70% seen once. Germline CDR1 and CDR2: WSHSY and SAAADI. This CDR3 is built from 14 residues. V was clipped by 9 bases and J by 4 bases; unmatched bases: 5. Study results and caveats: At ibrutinib response, clonality increased, and at progression it declined back toward baseline. Clonotypes that were public were uncommon, and they contracted or stayed stable on treatment.

The chain recombines TRBV10-2 with TRBJ2-1; TRBD2 matches 11 bases. This material consisted of PBMCs, taken after 24 months of ibrutinib treatment. The sequence was obtained from a human donor with chronic lymphocytic leukemia. The CDR3 loop reads CASTLAGDYNEQFF. CDR3 in DNA: TGCGCCAGTACACTAGCGGGAGATTACAATGAGCAGTTCTTC.